The rows below give T cell receptor beta chains drawn from one sample of a study of T cells in localized non-small cell lung cancer. The data were produced by immunoSEQ multiplex PCR, yet TCRdb's version contains in-frame clones alone and is incomplete. This sample has around 21,000 clones, with 70% to 90% found just once. The sequencing used peripheral blood, collected before any cancer treatment. The receptors were sampled from a male donor older than 55 with stage I squamous cell lung carcinoma. The CDR3 runs from the conserved cysteine through the conserved F or W. The D gene is left open where the match is weak. The size entry is marked missing in some rows and otherwise reads once, few, many or a size class.

j_gene | v_gene | abundance | d_gene | CDR3aa | CDR3nt
TRBJ1-1 | TRBV15 | few | TRBD1 | CATSQDRGISEAFF | TGTGCCACCAGCCAGGACAGGGGGATATCTGAAGCTTTCTTT
TRBJ1-1 | TRBV6-5 | . | TRBD1 | CASRPLTQGARQAFF | TGTGCCAGCAGACCACTTACACAGGGGGCGAGACAAGCTTTCTTT
TRBJ1-4 | TRBV28 | . | TRBD1 | CATGGGAAEKLFF | TGTGCCACGGGAGGGGGCGCGGCCGAAAAACTGTTTTTT
TRBJ1-5 | TRBV6-1 | medium-sized | . | CASSESGRGVSNQPQHF | TGTGCCAGCAGTGAGTCGGGTCGGGGGGTTAGCAATCAGCCCCAGCATTTT
TRBJ1-1 | TRBV6-6 | . | . | CASSPGRPEAFF | TGTGCCAGCAGCCCCGGACGGCCTGAAGCTTTCTTT
TRBJ1-5 | TRBV5-8 | once | . | CASSFADSNQPQHF | TGTGCCAGCAGCTTTGCGGATAGCAATCAGCCCCAGCATTTT
TRBJ1-3 | TRBV5-1 | once | . | CASSLGRDGNTIYF | TGCGCCAGCAGCTTGGGGAGGGATGGAAACACCATATATTTT
TRBJ1-2 | TRBV5-8 | once | . | CASSFGPGIDGYTF | TGTGCCAGCAGCTTTGGCCCAGGGATTGATGGCTACACCTTC
TRBJ2-7 | TRBV5-5 | . | . | CASSLDRANSYEQYF | TGTGCCAGCAGCTTGGACAGGGCCAACTCCTACGAGCAGTACTTC
TRBJ1-3 | TRBV6-5 | few | . | CASSFHRRGNTIYF | TGTGCCAGCAGTTTTCACCGGCGGGGAAACACCATATATTTT
TRBJ1-5 | TRBV6-5 | once | . | CASSGQQNQPQHF | TGTGCCAGCAGTGGACAGCAGAATCAGCCCCAGCATTTT
TRBJ2-4 | TRBV29-1 | . | TRBD1 | CSVSLETGKNIQYF | TGCAGCGTTTCTCTGGAGACAGGGAAAAACATTCAGTACTTC
TRBJ2-3 | TRBV6-1 | few | TRBD1 | CASSGGQGETDTQYF | TGTGCCAGCAGTGGGGGACAGGGTGAGACAGATACGCAGTATTTT